This entry describes one T cell receptor beta chain. What it recognizes is unknown. This record belongs to a study of T cells in tuberculosis. Study-level findings and limits: Using the GMM-specific repertoire gave 85% to 90% accuracy versus roughly 68% with motifs. GMM-specific TCRs were nearer to active tuberculosis alpha repertoires, suggesting expansion. Smaller alpha distances in active tuberculosis partly reflected shorter CDR3-alpha lengths.

Each clinical donor contributed on average around 100,000 T cells from unsorted cryopreserved PBMC. Trimming removed 1 base at V and 8 bases at J, with 12 bases between. Germline loops: CDR1 LNHNV, CDR2 YYDKDF (reference sequence). This CDR3 is built from 14 residues. The repertoire was sequenced with immunoSEQ multiplex PCR; TCRdb's copy has only in-frame clones and lacks some. The sample records roughly 35,000 clones, approximately 90% being singletons. Sample: PBMCs. V is TRBV15 and J is TRBJ2-1; D may be TRBD2 (5 bases). The TCR was taken from a donor aged 10 to 29 with latent tuberculosis or without tuberculosis infection. The CDR3 region is CATSRVTRVHEQFF. CDR3 nucleotides: TGTGCCACCAGCAGAGTTACTAGAGTGCATGAGCAGTTCTTC. Complete variable domain (other parts from reference TRBV15 and TRBJ2-1): DAMVIQNPRYQVTQFGKPVTLSCSQTLNHNVMYWYQQKSSQAPKLLFHYYDKDFNNEADTPDNFQSRRPNTSFCFLDIRSPGLGDTAMYLCATSRVTRVHEQFFGPGTRLTVL.